A single T cell receptor beta chain is shown here with its context. The antigen remains unidentified. Amplification from RNA transcripts yielded the TCR beta CDR3 regions. Following a first-round RT-PCR that used HTBI primers, a second-round multiplex PCR was carried out. TCRdb analysed the multiplex PCR reads with MiXCR anew, one entry per CDR3 protein. Of about 1.2 million distinct CDR3 sequences in the sample, about 38% are singletons; the top ten hold around 10%. The sample originates from a study of Graves' ophthalmopathy and Graves' hyperthyroidism. Study-level information: Hyperthyroidism showing no ophthalmopathy within 18 months of follow-up was stable.

The CDR3 loop spans 15 amino acids. The V end lost 1 base, the J end lost 7 bases, and 17 bases lay between the germline ends. Germline CDR1 LNHNV, CDR2 YYDKDF (reference sequence). Study-level points and caveats: Thyroid clonotypes that were expanded above 0.001 frequency mostly also appeared in blood.

The sample consisted of peripheral blood or thyroid tissue (not recorded which). This sequence originates from an adult man with Graves' hyperthyroidism. The chain links TRBV15 to TRBJ2-7; perhaps TRBD2 as D (5 bases). The CDR3 coding sequence is TGTGCCACCAGCAGAGCGACTAATCCCAAACGGGAGCAGTACTTC. Amino acid sequence: CATSRATNPKREQYF.